A selection of T cell receptor beta chains follows, all from one sample in a study of STAT3 mutations in large granular lymphocyte leukemia. Libraries were prepared by immunoSEQ multiplex PCR; TCRdb keeps only in-frame clonotypes and omits some of them. The sample shows around 8,500 clones, roughly 89% of them seen only once. The material sequenced was peripheral blood mononuclear cells. These receptors came from a man aged 80 or over with T-cell large granular lymphocyte leukemia. Some clones in this sample may be carry-over from other donors' samples. Each CDR3 is given with its conserved first and last residue. A D gene is named only where the DNA matches it firmly. Clone sizes are given selectively: once, few, many, or a class where the clone is expanded.

clone size,V gene,D gene,J gene,CDR3 DNA,CDR3 protein
.,TRBV14,TRBD1,TRBJ2-7,TGTGCCAGCAGCTTATCGCGCAGGGGGACCTACGAGCAGTACTTC,CASSLSRRGTYEQYF
.,TRBV5-1,.,TRBJ2-3,TGCGCCAGCAGCTTGCAGTCTGGGACAGATACGCAGTATTTT,CASSLQSGTDTQYF
medium-sized,TRBV7-9,TRBD1,TRBJ1-2,TGTGCCAGCAGCGGCCCATTGGGACAGGGGAGAGGCTACACCTTC,CASSGPLGQGRGYTF
.,TRBV30,.,TRBJ1-1,TGTGCCTGCCTAGAAACGAACACTGAAGCTTTCTTT,CACLETNTEAFF
.,TRBV7-8,.,TRBJ2-7,TGTGCCAGCAGCTTCCGACTCTCCTACGAGCAGTACTTC,CASSFRLSYEQYF
.,TRBV15,.,TRBJ1-2,TGTGCCACCAGCAGAGATCTCCTATATGGCTACACCTTC,CATSRDLLYGYTF
.,TRBV13,.,TRBJ1-3,TGTGCCAGCAGCCCACGAACCTCTGGAAACACCATATATTTT,CASSPRTSGNTIYF
.,TRBV5-6,.,TRBJ1-4,TGTGCCAGCAGCTCCAGTGGGGGGGCGGAGGAAAAACTGTTTTTT,CASSSSGGAEEKLFF
few,TRBV9,.,TRBJ2-7,TGTGCCAGCAGCATGAACCCCTCATGGGCCTACGAGCAGTACTTC,CASSMNPSWAYEQYF
.,TRBV6-6,TRBD2,TRBJ2-7,TGTGCCAGCAGTTACTCGGGACTAGCGGGGGACTACGAGCAGTACTTC,CASSYSGLAGDYEQYF
.,TRBV7-3,.,TRBJ2-5,TGTGCCAGCAGCTTGTCCGGGACTGAAGAGACCCAGTACTTC,CASSLSGTEETQYF
once,TRBV5-1,.,TRBJ2-6,TGCGCCAGCAGCTTGGTCGCAGGGGCTGGGGCCAACGTCCTGACTTTC,CASSLVAGAGANVLTF
.,TRBV6-5,.,TRBJ1-2,TGTGCCAGCCAAGTCCCCCCTAAAGGCTACACCTTC,CASQVPPKGYTF
.,TRBV4-1,TRBD1,TRBJ1-2,TGCGCCAGCAGCCAAGTTTGGACAGGGGCCTTCTATGGCTACACCTTC,CASSQVWTGAFYGYTF
.,TRBV5-1,TRBD1,TRBJ1-3,TGCGCCAGCAGCCCGGAGCCCGGGACAGCCGGAAACACCATATATTTT,CASSPEPGTAGNTIYF
.,TRBV6-6,.,TRBJ2-2,TGTGCCAGCATGGGGGGGCTCGGGGAGCTGTTTTTT,CASMGGLGELFF
.,TRBV7-8,.,TRBJ2-6,TGTGCCAGCAGCCCCCAGGGGTCCGGGGCCAACGTCCTGACTTTC,CASSPQGSGANVLTF
.,TRBV12-5,.,TRBJ2-7,TGTGCTAGTGGTGCCCCAGGGCTGGGGGCGAGGGAGCAGTACTTC,CASGAPGLGAREQYF
.,TRBV28,.,TRBJ1-5,TGTGCCAGCAAGGAGGGCCGACGCGGGGATCAGCCCCAGCATTTT,CASKEGRRGDQPQHF
.,TRBV7-8,.,TRBJ1-6,TGTGCCAGCAGCTTAGGATATGGAGGAACACGCTCACCCCTCCACTTT,CASSLGYGGTRSPLHF
.,TRBV7-9,.,TRBJ2-7,TGTGCCAGCAGCCACGCCCACAAAGTTCGAGAGCAGTACTTC,CASSHAHKVREQYF
.,TRBV7-8,.,TRBJ1-5,TGTGCCAGCAGCTTAACTAGAATCGGGACCGATCAGCCCCAGCATTTT,CASSLTRIGTDQPQHF
.,TRBV7-2,TRBD1,TRBJ2-7,TGTGCCAGTAGAAAGACAGGGATCTACGAGCAGTACTTC,CASRKTGIYEQYF
once,TRBV6-6,.,TRBJ2-1,TGTGCCAGCAGTTATGGAAACAATGAGCAGTTCTTC,CASSYGNNEQFF
once,TRBV7-8,.,TRBJ2-7,TGTGCCAGCAGCACCCAGGCATGGCCTCCCTACGAGCAGTACTTC,CASSTQAWPPYEQYF
few,TRBV5-1,.,TRBJ1-6,TGCGCCAGCAGCTGGGCATCGTCCGATTCACCCCTCCACTTT,CASSWASSDSPLHF
.,TRBV6-1,.,TRBJ2-7,TGTGCCCCCCGGGGGATGCGGGACACAGCCTACGAGCAGTACTTC,CAPRGMRDTAYEQYF
.,TRBV11-2,.,TRBJ1-1,TGTGCCAGCAGCCCAAGTCTCCGGTACAACACTGAAGCTTTCTTT,CASSPSLRYNTEAFF
.,TRBV25-1,.,TRBJ2-3,TGTGCCAGCAGTGATCCGGCGGGGAGCACAGATACGCAGTATTTT,CASSDPAGSTDTQYF
few,TRBV7-9,TRBD1,TRBJ1-6,TGTGCCAGCAGCGTGGGACAGGGCTCACCCCTCCACTTT,CASSVGQGSPLHF
.,TRBV6-6,TRBD2,TRBJ2-1,TGTGCCAGCACCCTAGCGGGGGGCGACAATGAGCAGTTCTTC,CASTLAGGDNEQFF
.,TRBV4-1,.,TRBJ1-6,TGCGCCAGCAGCCAAGATCTATATCGGGATTCACCCCTCCACTTT,CASSQDLYRDSPLHF
.,TRBV5-1,TRBD1,TRBJ1-1,TGCGCCAGCAGCTTTGCGACAGGGGTGACTGAAGCTTTCTTT,CASSFATGVTEAFF
once,TRBV23-1,.,TRBJ2-7,TGCGCCAGCACCCCCCAGAACAGGGACGAATACGAGCAGTACTTC,CASTPQNRDEYEQYF
.,TRBV5-1,.,TRBJ2-5,TGCGCCAGCAGCTTGGCCCAACAAGAGACCCAGTACTTC,CASSLAQQETQYF
.,TRBV29-1,.,TRBJ1-2,TGCAGCGTTGAGTGGGTTCAGACCAACTATGGCTACACCTTC,CSVEWVQTNYGYTF
.,TRBV30,TRBD1,TRBJ1-6,TGTGCCTGGAGTCCTATCCGACAGGGGAGAGGATCACCCCTCCACTTT,CAWSPIRQGRGSPLHF
.,TRBV5-1,.,TRBJ2-1,TGCGCCAGCAGCCCCACCCCGGGCAACAATGAGCAGTTCTTC,CASSPTPGNNEQFF
.,TRBV5-4,.,TRBJ2-5,TGTGCCAGCAGTCGGACCGGCGGAGAGACCCAGTACTTC,CASSRTGGETQYF
.,TRBV11-2,.,TRBJ2-2,TGTGCCAGCAGCGAAGTGGGGCCCGGGGAGCTGTTTTTT,CASSEVGPGELFF
.,TRBV7-9,TRBD2,TRBJ2-4,TGTGCCAGCAGCCAGCGTAGCGGGGGGGCCTCGGCCAAAAACATTCAGTACTTC,CASSQRSGGASAKNIQYF
.,TRBV12-5,.,TRBJ2-7,TGTGCTAGTGGACCAACTAGCAGGTACGAGCAGTACTTC,CASGPTSRYEQYF